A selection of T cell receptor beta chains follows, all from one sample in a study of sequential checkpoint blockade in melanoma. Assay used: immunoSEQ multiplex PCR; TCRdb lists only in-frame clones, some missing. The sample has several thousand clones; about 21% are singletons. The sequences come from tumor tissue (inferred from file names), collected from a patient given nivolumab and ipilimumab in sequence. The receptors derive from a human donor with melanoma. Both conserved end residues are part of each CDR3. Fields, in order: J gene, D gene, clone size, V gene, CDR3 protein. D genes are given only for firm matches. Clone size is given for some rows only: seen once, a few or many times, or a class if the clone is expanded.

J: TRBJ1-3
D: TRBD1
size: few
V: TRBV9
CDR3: CASSVGQGAFGNTIYF

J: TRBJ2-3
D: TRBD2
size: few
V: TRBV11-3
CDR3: CASSLNGGGDTQYF

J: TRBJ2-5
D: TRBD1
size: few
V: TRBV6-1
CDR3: CAISEEDRVWETQYF

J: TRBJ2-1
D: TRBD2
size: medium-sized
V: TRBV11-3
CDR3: CASSLGLAGGYNEQFF

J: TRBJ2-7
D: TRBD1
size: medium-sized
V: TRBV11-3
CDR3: CASSSAGQGYEQYF

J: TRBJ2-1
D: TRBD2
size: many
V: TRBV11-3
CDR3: CASSVGAGGSSYNEQFF

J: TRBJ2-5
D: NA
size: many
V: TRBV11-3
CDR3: CASSLLTGARETQYF

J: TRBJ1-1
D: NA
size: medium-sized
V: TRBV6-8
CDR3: CASAQRVGSGNTEAFF

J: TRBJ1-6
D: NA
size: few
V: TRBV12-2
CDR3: CASRLIQQDDSDSPLHF

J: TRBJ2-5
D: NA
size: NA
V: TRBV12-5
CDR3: CASGLVPDSEETQYF

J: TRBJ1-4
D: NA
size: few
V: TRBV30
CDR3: CASTTGSNEKLFF

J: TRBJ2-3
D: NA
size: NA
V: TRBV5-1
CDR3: CASSLVGGSTDTQYF

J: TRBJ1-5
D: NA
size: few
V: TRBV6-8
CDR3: CASSPNLPGFSNQPQHF

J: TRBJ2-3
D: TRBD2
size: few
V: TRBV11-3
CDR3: CASSPGGLAGPGGTQYF

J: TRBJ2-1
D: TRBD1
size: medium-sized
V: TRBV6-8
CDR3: CASRAGGQGNEQFF

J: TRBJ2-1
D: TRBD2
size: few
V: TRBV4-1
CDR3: CASSQPGGAYNEQFF

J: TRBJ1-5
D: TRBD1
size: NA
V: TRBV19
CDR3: CASRPDRVWGQPQHF

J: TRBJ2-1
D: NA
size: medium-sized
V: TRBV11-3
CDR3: CASSLGVGGPYNEQFF

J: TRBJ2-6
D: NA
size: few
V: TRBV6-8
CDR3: CASFRASGANVLTF

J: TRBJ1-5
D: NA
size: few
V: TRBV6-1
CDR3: CASSEVWVVQGSNQPQHF

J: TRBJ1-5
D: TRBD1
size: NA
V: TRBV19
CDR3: CASSIEGQTVRNQPQHF

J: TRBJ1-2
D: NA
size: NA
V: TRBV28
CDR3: CASSSVGNNNYGYTF

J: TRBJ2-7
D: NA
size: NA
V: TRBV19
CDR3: CASSNSGAQGEQYF

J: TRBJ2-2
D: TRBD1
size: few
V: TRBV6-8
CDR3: CASSFTGADTGELFF

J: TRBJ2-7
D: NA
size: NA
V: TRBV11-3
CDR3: CASRPAGTRVGEQYF

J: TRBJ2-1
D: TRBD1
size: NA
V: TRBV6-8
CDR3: CASSSRTGRISYNEQFF

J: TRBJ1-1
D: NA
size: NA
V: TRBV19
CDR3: CASTNGRTNTEAFF

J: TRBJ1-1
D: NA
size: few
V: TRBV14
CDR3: CASSQDHTGGWFNTEAFF

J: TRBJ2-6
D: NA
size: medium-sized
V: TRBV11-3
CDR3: CASSQAHYPQSRANVLTF

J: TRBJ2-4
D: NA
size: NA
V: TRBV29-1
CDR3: CSAAGDPTNTKNIQYF

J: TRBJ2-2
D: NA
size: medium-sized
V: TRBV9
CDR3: CASNKGVVWNTGELFF

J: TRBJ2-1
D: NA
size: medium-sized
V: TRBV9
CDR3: CASGSGGGGRNEQFF

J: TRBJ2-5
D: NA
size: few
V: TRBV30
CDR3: CAWSANTGTFGGQETQYF

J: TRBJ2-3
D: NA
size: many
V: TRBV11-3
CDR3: CASSPGGSLDTQYF

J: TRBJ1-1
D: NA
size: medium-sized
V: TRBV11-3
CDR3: CASSLLGEGGGLNTEAFF

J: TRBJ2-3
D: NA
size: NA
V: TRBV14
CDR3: CASSLTALRADTQYF

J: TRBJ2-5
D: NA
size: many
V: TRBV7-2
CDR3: CASSPQGGETQYF

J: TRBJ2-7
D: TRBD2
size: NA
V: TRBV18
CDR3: CASSPRTSGLYEQYF

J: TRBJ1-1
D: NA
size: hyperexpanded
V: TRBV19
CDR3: CASSIGRAVTEAFF

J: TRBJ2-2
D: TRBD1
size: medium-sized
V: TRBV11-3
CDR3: CASSGTDRGVVTGELFF

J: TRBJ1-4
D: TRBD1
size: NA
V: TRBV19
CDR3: CASSKGTGGATNEKLFF

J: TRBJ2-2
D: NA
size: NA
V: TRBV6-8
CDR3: CASSRDVHQMDTGELFF

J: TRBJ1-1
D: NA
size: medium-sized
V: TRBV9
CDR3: CASSVGGDTEAFF

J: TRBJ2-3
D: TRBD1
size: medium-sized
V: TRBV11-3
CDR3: CASSRRDRGADTQYF

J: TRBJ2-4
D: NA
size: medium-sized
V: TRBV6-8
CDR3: CASRPQGSKNIQYF

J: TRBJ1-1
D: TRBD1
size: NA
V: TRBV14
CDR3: CASSLRGITEAFF

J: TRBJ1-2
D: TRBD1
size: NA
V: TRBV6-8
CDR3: CASSYSDRGGGYTF

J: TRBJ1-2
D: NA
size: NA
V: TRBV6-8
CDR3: CASSPGPRGYTF

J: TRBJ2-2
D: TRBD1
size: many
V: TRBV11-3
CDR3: CASSPDRTNTGELFF

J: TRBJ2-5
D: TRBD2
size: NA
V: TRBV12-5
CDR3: CASGPGGKETQYF

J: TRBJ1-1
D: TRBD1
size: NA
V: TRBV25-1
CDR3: CASSELRQGHTEAFF

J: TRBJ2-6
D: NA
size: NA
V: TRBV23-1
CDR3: CASSQEAGSGANVLTF

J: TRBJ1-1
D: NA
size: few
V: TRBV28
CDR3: CASSFMNTEAFF

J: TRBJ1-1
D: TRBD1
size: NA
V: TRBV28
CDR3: CASSPHRGSGTEAFF

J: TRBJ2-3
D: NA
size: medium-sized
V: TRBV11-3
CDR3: CASSSSLKRTDTQYF

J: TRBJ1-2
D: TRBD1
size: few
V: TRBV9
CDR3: CASSVDPVGRGLGYTF

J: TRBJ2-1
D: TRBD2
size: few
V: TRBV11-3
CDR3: CASSPLGAGGYNEQFF

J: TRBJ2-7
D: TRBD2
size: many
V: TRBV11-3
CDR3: CASSHFVPAGGDSYEQYF